The rows below give T cell receptor beta chains drawn from one sample of a study of blood T cell repertoires in COVID-19. Here immunoSEQ multiplex PCR was the method, and the copy in TCRdb shows in-frame clones only, minus some. In the table there are 100,000 to 150,000 clones, approximately 83% of which are singletons. Sequenced: peripheral blood. Source of these receptors: an elderly man with active or convalescent COVID-19. Each CDR3 is given with its conserved first and last residue. The D gene is left open where the match is weak. A row's size may be missing; if present it is once, few, many or a size class.

v_call,clone_size,d_call,j_call,cdr3_aa,cdr3_nt
TRBV28,.,.,TRBJ2-4,CASSGPRDFYGDIQYF,TGTGCCAGCAGCGGACCCCGGGATTTTTACGGCGACATTCAGTACTTC
TRBV20-1,.,TRBD1,TRBJ1-2,CSASWTGRIDGYTF,TGCAGTGCTAGTTGGACAGGGAGGATAGATGGCTACACCTTC
TRBV19,once,.,TRBJ2-5,CASSTGHATSQETQYF,TGTGCCAGTAGTACAGGACACGCTACTTCCCAAGAGACCCAGTACTTC
TRBV19,.,.,TRBJ1-5,CASSGGYGNQPQHF,TGTGCCAGTTCGGGGGGTTATGGCAATCAGCCCCAGCATTTT
TRBV6-5,.,.,TRBJ2-1,CASSYEFTNNEQFF,TGTGCCAGCAGTTACGAGTTCACGAACAATGAGCAGTTCTTC
TRBV24-1,.,TRBD2,TRBJ2-5,CATSLAGVGTQYF,TGTGCCACCTCACTAGCGGGGGTTGGGACCCAGTACTTC
TRBV10-3,.,.,TRBJ1-4,CAISEYTDRSHEKLFF,TGTGCCATCAGTGAGTATACAGACCGCTCCCATGAAAAACTGTTTTTT
TRBV19,.,.,TRBJ1-1,CASRERGSTEAFF,TGTGCCAGTAGGGAAAGGGGGAGCACTGAAGCTTTCTTT
TRBV21-1,.,.,TRBJ1-5,CASSKPEVDIWSNQPQHF,TGTGCCAGCAGCAAACCTGAGGTGGATATCTGGAGCAATCAGCCCCAGCATTTT
TRBV7-9,.,.,TRBJ1-2,CASSLLPGFRNYGYTF,TGTGCCAGCAGCTTACTGCCAGGGTTCCGGAACTATGGCTACACCTTC
TRBV19,.,.,TRBJ2-1,CASSIGAYNEQFF,TGTGCCAGTAGTATAGGAGCCTACAATGAGCAGTTCTTC
TRBV19,.,.,TRBJ1-3,CASRDISSGNTIYF,TGTGCCAGTAGAGACATATCCTCTGGAAACACCATATATTTT
TRBV15,.,.,TRBJ1-1,CATSRDWGQFVAFF,TGTGCCACCAGCAGAGATTGGGGCCAGTTCGTAGCTTTCTTT
TRBV7-8,.,TRBD1,TRBJ2-4,CASSRDSKNIQYF,TGTGCCAGCAGCCGGGACAGCAAAAACATTCAGTACTTC
TRBV7-2,once,.,TRBJ1-5,CASSLGFRYGNQPQHF,TGTGCCAGCAGCTTAGGATTCCGCTACGGCAATCAGCCCCAGCATTTT
TRBV4-2,.,TRBD2,TRBJ2-7,CASSQGLAGGLGEQYF,TGTGCCAGCAGCCAAGGGCTAGCGGGGGGGCTTGGGGAGCAGTACTTC
TRBV3-1/TRBV3-2,.,TRBD2,TRBJ2-7,CASSQGSASGRTEQYF,TGTGCCAGCAGCCAAGGTTCCGCTAGCGGGAGAACAGAGCAGTACTTC
TRBV6-5,once,TRBD1,TRBJ1-1,CASSYGRGRNTEAFF,TGTGCCAGCAGTTACGGCAGGGGGCGAAACACTGAAGCTTTCTTT
TRBV28,.,TRBD1,TRBJ1-2,CASSLGQGAGGYTF,TGTGCCAGCAGTTTAGGGCAGGGGGCGGGCGGCTACACCTTC
TRBV4-3,.,TRBD2,TRBJ2-6,CASSQEPSGRKGANVLTF,TGCGCCAGCAGCCAAGAGCCTAGCGGGAGGAAGGGGGCCAACGTCCTGACTTTC
TRBV4-3,.,.,TRBJ1-4,CASSADTGSEKLFF,TGCGCCAGCAGTGCAGACACCGGGAGTGAAAAACTGTTTTTT
TRBV7-3,.,TRBD1,TRBJ2-3,CASSFSTGGTDTQYF,TGTGCCAGCAGCTTCTCGACAGGGGGGACAGATACGCAGTATTTT
TRBV28,.,.,TRBJ2-7,CASSSGIYEQYF,TGTGCCAGCAGCTCCGGGATCTACGAGCAGTACTTC
TRBV9,.,.,TRBJ1-3,CASSDRDTKLSGNTIYF,TGTGCCAGCAGCGACCGGGACACGAAACTCTCTGGAAACACCATATATTTT
TRBV30,.,TRBD1,TRBJ2-7,CAWSDMGTGIYEQYF,TGTGCCTGGAGTGACATGGGGACAGGGATTTACGAGCAGTACTTC
TRBV5-1,.,TRBD2,TRBJ2-7,CASSPDGGGLLYEQYF,TGCGCCAGCAGCCCGGACGGCGGGGGGCTATTGTACGAGCAGTACTTC
TRBV6-2/TRBV6-3,.,.,TRBJ1-3,CASSPGFSGNTIYF,TGTGCCAGCAGTCCAGGGTTCTCTGGAAACACCATATATTTT
TRBV27,.,TRBD1,TRBJ2-5,CASSFTMPGQGFLTQYF,TGTGCCAGCAGTTTCACAATGCCGGGACAGGGTTTTCTAACCCAGTACTTC